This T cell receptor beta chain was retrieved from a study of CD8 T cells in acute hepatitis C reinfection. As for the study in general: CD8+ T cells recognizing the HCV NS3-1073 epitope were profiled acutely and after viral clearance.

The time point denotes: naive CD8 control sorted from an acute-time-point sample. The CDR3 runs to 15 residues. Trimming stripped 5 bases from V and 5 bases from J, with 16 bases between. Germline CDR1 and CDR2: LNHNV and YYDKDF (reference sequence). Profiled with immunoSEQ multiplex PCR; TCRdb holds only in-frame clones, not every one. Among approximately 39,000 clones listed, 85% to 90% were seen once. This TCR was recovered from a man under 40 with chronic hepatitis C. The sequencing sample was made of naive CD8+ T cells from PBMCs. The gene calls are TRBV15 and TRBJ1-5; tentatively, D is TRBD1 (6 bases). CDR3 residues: CATSRLTGGDQPQHF. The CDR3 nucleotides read TGTGCCACCAGCCGTTTGACAGGAGGGGATCAGCCCCAGCATTTT.